This entry concerns a single T cell receptor beta chain. The antigen is not known. This record comes from a study of shared clonotypes between healthy human individuals. Study-level findings and limits: It was anticipated that sequencing depth would influence how many clonotypes donors shared. The generation probabilities recorded for non-shared clonotypes fell below those of clonotypes shared by all four donors. What limited the represented genetic and exposure-history diversity was the small number of donors.

The repertoire was sequenced with immunoSEQ multiplex PCR; TCRdb's copy has only in-frame clones and lacks some. The table shows around 2,000,000 clones, with just under 95% occurring only once. V dropped 7 bases and J dropped 7; count of bases not matched to a gene: 10. The CDR3 consists of 14 residues. Germline loops: CDR1 MNHEY, CDR2 SMNVEV (reference sequence). CD45RO negativity and positive selection for CCR7 defined naive CD8 cells, a population that excluded terminally differentiated effector memory CD45RA+ cells. Study donors comprised healthy, HIV-negative adults devoid of recent acute infection or vaccination.

This receptor was identified in a man younger than 35 in good health. The chain uses TRBV27 and TRBJ1-2, with TRBD1 matching 9 bases. The sample was naive CD8+ T cells sorted from blood. The CDR3 DNA reads TGTGCCAGCACGACCTTACAGGGGGCAAGTGGCTACACCTTC. The encoded protein is CASTTLQGASGYTF.